This record concerns one T cell receptor beta chain sequence. The antigen this receptor binds is unknown. Base qualities are not recorded, but no much larger clone differs from it by a single base. This record belongs to a study of blood T cell repertoires in COVID-19 (dated by TCRdb to about 2020). Regarding the complete study: Samples covering the acute and convalescent phases of COVID-19 were provided by collaborators in the United States, Italy and Spain. Sample metadata almost always included a de-identified subject ID, COVID-19 status, age in years and sex. Where available, HLA class I and class II types were taken from metadata supplied by the sample provider and were not determined by assay-based typing. Samples were obtained from the ongoing ImmuneRACE study (first 160 participants) and from 1,254 subjects provided by 6 global collaborators. The material from the prospective study consisted of cDNA or gDNA derived from T cells, B-cell-depleted T cells, or PBMCs. The repertoires were released in a freely available public database intended as a resource for research on the immune response to SARS-CoV-2. The dataset comprised deeply sampled blood TCRbeta repertoires from subjects exposed to, actively infected with, or recovered from COVID-19.

V and J lose 3 bases and 1 base, and a span of 9 bases separates them. In the germline V gene (reference sequence), CDR1 corresponds to LNHDA and CDR2 to SQIVND. Counted from cysteine to phenylalanine, this CDR3 has 14 amino acids. Here the CDR3 DNA is all that survives: 42 bases in frame from base 1. TCRbeta CDR3 regions were amplified from genomic DNA by means of the immunoSEQ Assay, a bias-controlled multiplex PCR. As for the original processing: The number of nucleated cells in each sample was estimated by amplification of reference gene primers within the assay. Sequence reads were collapsed and filtered to measure the absolute abundance of every unique TCRbeta CDR3 rearrangement. Productive Simpson clonality was computed per sample as the square root of Simpson's diversity index over productive rearrangements. Here the immuneACCESS table is served through TCRdb, limited to in-frame sequences with V and J called. Missing clones are a known gap in these copies; in checked studies unresolved V genes cover under half, and the rest lacks a known reason. V, J and clone size are taken as reported in that table, and D and trimming were inferred from the DNA itself. The sample has over 150,000 clones on record, roughly 84% of them singletons. In total, the top ten clones hold around 1.1% of the sample.

Broader findings and caveats from the paper: Clinical and demographic metadata were provided uncurated, with the amount varying by source and participant.

Each collaborating institution followed its own protocols to collect whole blood in K2EDTA tubes. Collaborator samples were shipped for TCRbeta analysis as frozen whole blood, isolated PBMCs, or DNA extracted from either sample type. What was sequenced was peripheral blood. The rearrangement joined TRBV19 to TRBJ2-5; the D segment cannot be called with confidence. This receptor was taken from a man aged 35 to 55 with acute or convalescent COVID-19. The CDR3: CASSIVGTQETQYF. Here is the DNA: TGTGCCAGTAGTATTGTCGGTACCCAAGAGACCCAGTACTTC.